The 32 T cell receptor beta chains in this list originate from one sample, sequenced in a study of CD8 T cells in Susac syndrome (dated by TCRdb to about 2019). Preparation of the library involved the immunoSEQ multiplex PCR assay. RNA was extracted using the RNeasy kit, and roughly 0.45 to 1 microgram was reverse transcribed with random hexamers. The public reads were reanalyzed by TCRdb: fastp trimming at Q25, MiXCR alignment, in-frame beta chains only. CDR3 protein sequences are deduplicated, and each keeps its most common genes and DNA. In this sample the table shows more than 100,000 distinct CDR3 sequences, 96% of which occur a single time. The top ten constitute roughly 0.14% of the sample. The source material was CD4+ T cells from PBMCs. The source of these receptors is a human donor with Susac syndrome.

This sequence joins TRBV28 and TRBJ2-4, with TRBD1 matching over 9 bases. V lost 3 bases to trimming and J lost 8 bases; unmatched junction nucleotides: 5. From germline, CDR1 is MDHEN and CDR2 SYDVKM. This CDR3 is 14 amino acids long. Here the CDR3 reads CASSFRGQGDIQYF. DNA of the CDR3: TGTGCCAGCAGTTTCCGGGGACAGGGTGACATTCAGTACTTC.

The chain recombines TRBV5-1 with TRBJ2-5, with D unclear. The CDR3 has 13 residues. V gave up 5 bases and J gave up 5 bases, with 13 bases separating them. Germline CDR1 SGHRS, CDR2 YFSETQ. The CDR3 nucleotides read TGCGCCAGCAGGCCCGGTTTGGAGGAGACCCAGTACTTC. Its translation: CASRPGLEETQYF.

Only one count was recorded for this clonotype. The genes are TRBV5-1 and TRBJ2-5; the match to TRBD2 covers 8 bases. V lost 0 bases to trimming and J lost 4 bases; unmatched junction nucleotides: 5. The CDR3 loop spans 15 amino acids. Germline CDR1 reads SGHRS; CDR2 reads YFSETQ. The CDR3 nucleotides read TGCGCCAGCAGCTTGGAAGGCCTAGCGGGAGAGACCCAGTACTTC. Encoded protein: CASSLEGLAGETQYF.

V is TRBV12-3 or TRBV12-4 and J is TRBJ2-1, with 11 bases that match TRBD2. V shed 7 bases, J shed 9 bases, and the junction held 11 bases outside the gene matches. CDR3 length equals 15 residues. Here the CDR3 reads CASTYDSGRGAEQFF. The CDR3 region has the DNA TGTGCCAGCACCTACGATAGCGGGAGGGGGGCTGAGCAGTTCTTC.

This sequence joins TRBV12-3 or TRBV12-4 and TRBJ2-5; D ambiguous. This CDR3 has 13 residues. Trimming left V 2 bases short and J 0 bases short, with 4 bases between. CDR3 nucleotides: TGTGCCAGCAGTTTATCGAACCAAGAGACCCAGTACTTC. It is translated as CASSLSNQETQYF.

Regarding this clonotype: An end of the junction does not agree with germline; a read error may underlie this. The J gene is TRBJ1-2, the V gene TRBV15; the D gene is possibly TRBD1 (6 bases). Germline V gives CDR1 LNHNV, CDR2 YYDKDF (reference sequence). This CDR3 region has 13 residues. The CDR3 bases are TGTGCCACCAGCAAACAGGGAAGCTATGGCGACACCTTC. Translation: CATSKQGSYGDTF.

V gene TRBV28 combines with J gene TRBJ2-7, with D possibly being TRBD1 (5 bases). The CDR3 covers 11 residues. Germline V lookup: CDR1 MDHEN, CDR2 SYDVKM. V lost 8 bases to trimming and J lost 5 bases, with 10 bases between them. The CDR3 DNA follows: TGTGCCAGCGCAGGGTACCACGAGCAGTACTTC. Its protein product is CASAGYHEQYF.

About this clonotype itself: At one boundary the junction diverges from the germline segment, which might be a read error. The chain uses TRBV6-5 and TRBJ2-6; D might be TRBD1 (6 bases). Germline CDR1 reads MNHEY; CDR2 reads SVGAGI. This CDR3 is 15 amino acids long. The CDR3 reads CASSYQGSGANVLTF. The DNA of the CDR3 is TGTGCCAGCAGTTACCAGGGGTCTGGAGCCAACGTCCTGACTTTC.

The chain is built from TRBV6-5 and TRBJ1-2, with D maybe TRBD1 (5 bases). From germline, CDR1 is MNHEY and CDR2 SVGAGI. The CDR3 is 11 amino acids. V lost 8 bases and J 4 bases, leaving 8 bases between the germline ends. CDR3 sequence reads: CASPQGYGYTF. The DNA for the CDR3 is TGTGCCAGCCCTCAGGGCTATGGCTACACCTTC.

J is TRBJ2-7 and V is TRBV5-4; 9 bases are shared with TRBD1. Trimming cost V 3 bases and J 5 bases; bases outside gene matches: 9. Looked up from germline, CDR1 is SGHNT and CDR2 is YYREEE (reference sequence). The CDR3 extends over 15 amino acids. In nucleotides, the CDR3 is TGTGCCAGCAGCTCCCCGGGACAGGGCTCACACGAGCAGTACTTC. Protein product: CASSSPGQGSHEQYF.

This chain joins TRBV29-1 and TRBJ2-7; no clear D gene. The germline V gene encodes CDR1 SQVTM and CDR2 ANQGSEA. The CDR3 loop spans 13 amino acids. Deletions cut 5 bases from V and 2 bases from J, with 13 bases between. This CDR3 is CSVPGSRAYEQYF. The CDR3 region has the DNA TGCAGCGTTCCTGGCAGCCGGGCCTACGAGCAGTACTTC.

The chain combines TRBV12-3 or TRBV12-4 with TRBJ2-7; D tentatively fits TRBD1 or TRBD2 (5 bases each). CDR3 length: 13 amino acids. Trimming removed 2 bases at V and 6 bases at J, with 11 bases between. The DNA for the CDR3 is TGTGCCAGCAGTTTATGGGGGAGAAGCGAGCAGTACTTC. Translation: CASSLWGRSEQYF.

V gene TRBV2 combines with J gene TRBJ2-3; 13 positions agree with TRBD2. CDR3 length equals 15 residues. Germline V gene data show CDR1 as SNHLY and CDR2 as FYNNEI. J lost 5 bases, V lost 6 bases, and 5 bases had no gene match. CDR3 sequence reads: CASSPLAGGVDTQYF. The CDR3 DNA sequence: TGTGCCAGCAGCCCACTAGCGGGAGGGGTAGATACGCAGTATTTT.

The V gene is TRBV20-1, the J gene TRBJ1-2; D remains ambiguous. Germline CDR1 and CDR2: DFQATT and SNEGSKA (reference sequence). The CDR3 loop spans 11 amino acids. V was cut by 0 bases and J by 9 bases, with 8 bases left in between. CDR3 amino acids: CSARDEGRYTF. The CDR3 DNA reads TGCAGTGCTAGAGATGAGGGCCGCTACACCTTC.

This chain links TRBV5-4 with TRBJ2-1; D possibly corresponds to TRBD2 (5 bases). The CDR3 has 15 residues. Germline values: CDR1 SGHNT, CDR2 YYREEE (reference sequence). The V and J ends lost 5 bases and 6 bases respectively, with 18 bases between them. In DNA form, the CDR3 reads TGTGCCAGCAGGAAGCCATCCCAACTAGTCAATGAGCAGTTCTTC. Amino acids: CASRKPSQLVNEQFF.

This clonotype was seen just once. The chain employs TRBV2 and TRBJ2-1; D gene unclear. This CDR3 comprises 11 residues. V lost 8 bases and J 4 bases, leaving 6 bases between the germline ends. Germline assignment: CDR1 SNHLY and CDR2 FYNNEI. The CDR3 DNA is TGTGCCAGCGGCGAGTACAATGAGCAGTTCTTC. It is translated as CASGEYNEQFF.

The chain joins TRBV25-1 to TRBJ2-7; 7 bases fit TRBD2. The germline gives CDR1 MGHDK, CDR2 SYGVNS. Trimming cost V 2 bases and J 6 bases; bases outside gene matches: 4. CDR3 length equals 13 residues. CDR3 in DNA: TGTGCCAGCAGTGAAGGGGGGAGGGGCGAGCAGTACTTC. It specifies CASSEGGRGEQYF.

Here the CDR3 reads CASSQDGWRDTEAFF. For the CDR3, the DNA is TGTGCCAGCAGCCAGGACGGCTGGCGGGACACTGAAGCTTTCTTT. The chain combines TRBV4-2 with TRBJ1-1; D uncertain. Trimming removed 3 bases from V and 3 bases from J, with 14 bases in between. Germline CDR1 reads LGHNA; CDR2 reads YNFKEQ. This CDR3 has 15 amino acids.

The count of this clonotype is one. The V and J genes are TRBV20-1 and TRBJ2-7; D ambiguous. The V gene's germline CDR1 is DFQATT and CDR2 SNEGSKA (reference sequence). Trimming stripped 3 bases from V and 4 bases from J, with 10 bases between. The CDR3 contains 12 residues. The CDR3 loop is CSASPQTYEQYF. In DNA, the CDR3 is TGCAGTGCTAGTCCGCAGACGTACGAGCAGTACTTC.

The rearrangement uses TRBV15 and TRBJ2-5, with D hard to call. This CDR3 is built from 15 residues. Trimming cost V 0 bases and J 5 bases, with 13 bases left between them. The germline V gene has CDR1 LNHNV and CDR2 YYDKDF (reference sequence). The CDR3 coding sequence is TGTGCCACCAGCAGAGATAATTCCCAGACGGAGACCCAGTACTTC. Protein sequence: CATSRDNSQTETQYF.

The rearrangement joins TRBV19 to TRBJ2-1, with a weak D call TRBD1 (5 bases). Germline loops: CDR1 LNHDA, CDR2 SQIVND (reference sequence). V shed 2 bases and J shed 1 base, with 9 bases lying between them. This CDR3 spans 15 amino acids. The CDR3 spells CASSIMQGSYNEQFF. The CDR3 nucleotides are TGTGCCAGTAGTATAATGCAGGGATCCTACAATGAGCAGTTCTTC.

The CDR3 here is CSVDVRYNEQFF. The CDR3 DNA is TGCAGCGTTGATGTCAGATACAATGAGCAGTTCTTC. The rearrangement uses TRBV29-1 and TRBJ2-1; D is ambiguous. This CDR3 has 12 amino acids. Germline CDR1 reads SQVTM; CDR2 reads ANQGSEA. V lost 3 bases, J lost 4 bases, and 7 bases lay in between.

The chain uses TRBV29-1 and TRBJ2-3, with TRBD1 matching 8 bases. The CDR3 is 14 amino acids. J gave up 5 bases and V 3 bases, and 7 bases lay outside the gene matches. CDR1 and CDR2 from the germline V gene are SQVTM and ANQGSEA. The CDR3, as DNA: TGCAGCGTTGATAAGGACAGGGACAGAGATACGCAGTATTTT. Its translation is CSVDKDRDRDTQYF.

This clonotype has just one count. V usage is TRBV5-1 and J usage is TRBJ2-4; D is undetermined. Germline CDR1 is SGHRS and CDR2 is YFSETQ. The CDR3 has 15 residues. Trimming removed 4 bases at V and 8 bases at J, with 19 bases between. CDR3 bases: TGCGCCAGCAGCGCTCCCGGCGGCTCTGAAGACATTCAGTACTTC. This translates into CASSAPGGSEDIQYF.

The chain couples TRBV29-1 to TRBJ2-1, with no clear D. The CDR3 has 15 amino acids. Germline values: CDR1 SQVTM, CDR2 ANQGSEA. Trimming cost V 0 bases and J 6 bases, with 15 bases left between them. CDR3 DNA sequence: TGCAGCGTTGAAGATCTTAAACGACTTCTCAATGAGCAGTTCTTC. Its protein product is CSVEDLKRLLNEQFF.

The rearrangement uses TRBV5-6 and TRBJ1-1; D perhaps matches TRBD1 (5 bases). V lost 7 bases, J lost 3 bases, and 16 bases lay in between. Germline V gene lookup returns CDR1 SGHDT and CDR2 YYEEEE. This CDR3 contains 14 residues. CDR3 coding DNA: TGTGCCAGCGCTTCGCTCGGGGGGGACACTGAAGCTTTCTTT. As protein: CASASLGGDTEAFF. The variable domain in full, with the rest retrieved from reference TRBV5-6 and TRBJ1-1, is DAGVTQSPTHLIKTRGQQVTLRCSPKSGHDTVSWYQQALGQGPQFIFQYYEEEERQRGNFPDRFSGHQFPNYSSELNVNALLLGDSALYLCASASLGGDTEAFFGQGTRLTVV.

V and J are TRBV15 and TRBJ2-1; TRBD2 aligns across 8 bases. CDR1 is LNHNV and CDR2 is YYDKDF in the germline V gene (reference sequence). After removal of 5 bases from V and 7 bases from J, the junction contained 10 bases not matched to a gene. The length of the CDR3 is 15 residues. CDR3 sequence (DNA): TGTGCCACCAGCGTACCCGGGACGGGGGGGAATGAGCAGTTCTTC. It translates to CATSVPGTGGNEQFF. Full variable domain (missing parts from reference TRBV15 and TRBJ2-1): DAMVIQNPRYQVTQFGKPVTLSCSQTLNHNVMYWYQQKSSQAPKLLFHYYDKDFNNEADTPDNFQSRRPNTSFCFLDIRSPGLGDTAMYLCATSVPGTGGNEQFFGPGTRLTVL.

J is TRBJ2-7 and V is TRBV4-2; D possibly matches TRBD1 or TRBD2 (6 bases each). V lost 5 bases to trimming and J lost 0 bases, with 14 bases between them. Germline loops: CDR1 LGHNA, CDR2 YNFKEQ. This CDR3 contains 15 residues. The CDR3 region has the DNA TGTGCCAGCAGCTGGGGGGCTGATACCTCCTACGAGCAGTACTTC. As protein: CASSWGADTSYEQYF.

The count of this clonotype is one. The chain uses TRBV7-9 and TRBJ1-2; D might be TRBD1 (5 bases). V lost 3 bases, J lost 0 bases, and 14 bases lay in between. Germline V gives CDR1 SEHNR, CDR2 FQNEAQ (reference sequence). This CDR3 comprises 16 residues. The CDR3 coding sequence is TGTGCCAGCAGCTTTAGGGCGGACACCCCTAACTATGGCTACACCTTC. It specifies CASSFRADTPNYGYTF.

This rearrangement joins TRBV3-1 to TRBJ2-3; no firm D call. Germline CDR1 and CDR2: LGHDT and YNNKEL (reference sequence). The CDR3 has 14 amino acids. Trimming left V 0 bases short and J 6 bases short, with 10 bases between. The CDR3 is CASSQDPPWDTQYF. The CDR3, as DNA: TGTGCCAGCAGCCAAGATCCCCCTTGGGATACGCAGTATTTT.

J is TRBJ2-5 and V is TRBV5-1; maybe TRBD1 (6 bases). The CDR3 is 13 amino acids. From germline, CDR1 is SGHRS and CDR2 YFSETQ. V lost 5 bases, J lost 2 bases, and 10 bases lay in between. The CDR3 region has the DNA TGCGCCAGCAGACCAGGGGTACAAGAGACCCAGTACTTC. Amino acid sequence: CASRPGVQETQYF.

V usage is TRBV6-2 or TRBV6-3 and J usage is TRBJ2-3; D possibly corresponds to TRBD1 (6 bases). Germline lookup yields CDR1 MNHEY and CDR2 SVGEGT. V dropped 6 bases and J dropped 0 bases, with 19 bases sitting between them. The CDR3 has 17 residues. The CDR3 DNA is TGTGCCAGCAGCCCTCGGGGACACCCAAGGAGCACAGATACGCAGTATTTT. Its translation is CASSPRGHPRSTDTQYF.